This entry lists 10 T cell receptor beta chains sequenced from one sample in a study of blood T cell repertoires in COVID-19. Clones were sequenced by immunoSEQ multiplex PCR, and TCRdb holds only the in-frame ones, with some missing. Counted here are roughly 140,000 clones, 85% to 90% occurring once; the ten biggest clones make up more than 3.5%. The sample consisted of peripheral blood. Source of these receptors: a woman aged 40-49 years with acute or convalescent COVID-19.

This clone was recorded only once. This chain links TRBV20-1 with TRBJ2-7, with D tentatively TRBD2 (5 bases). V was cut by 5 bases and J by 9 bases, with 14 bases left in between. Germline V CDR1 and CDR2: DFQATT, SNEGSKA (reference sequence). CDR3 size: 11 residues. As DNA, the CDR3 is TGCAGTGCTCCCGGACTGGGCGGGCAGTACTTC. Translation gives CSAPGLGGQYF.

V and J are TRBV2 and TRBJ2-3; the match to TRBD1 covers 8 bases. V was clipped by 8 bases and J by 2 bases; unmatched bases: 6. Germline values: CDR1 SNHLY, CDR2 FYNNEI. This CDR3 comprises 14 residues. The CDR3 spells CASLGQGYTDTQYF. CDR3 nucleotides: TGTGCCAGCCTCGGACAGGGATACACAGATACGCAGTATTTT.

The chain couples TRBV6-5 to TRBJ2-1; D may be TRBD1 (6 bases). V lost 8 bases and J lost 5, with 19 bases in between. There are 15 residues in the CDR3. CDR1 is MNHEY, CDR2 SVGAGI, per germline. The chain's CDR3 is CASLSVRGMHNEQFF. The CDR3 bases are TGTGCCAGCTTATCCGTCAGGGGCATGCACAATGAGCAGTTCTTC.

The V gene is TRBV21-1, the J gene TRBJ2-7; TRBD2 reflects the table's D call only, with no check against the DNA. TRBV21-1 is designated a pseudogene. The CDR3 sequence is 15 residues long. CDR3: CASRGGQGSLYEQYF. In nucleotides, the CDR3 is TGTGCCAGCAGGGGAGGGCAGGGGAGCCTCTACGAGCAGTACTTC.

The chain joins TRBV2 to TRBJ2-7; a weak D match, TRBD2 (5 bases). The germline gives CDR1 SNHLY, CDR2 FYNNEI. Trimming shortened V by 4 bases and J by 3 bases, and 13 bases separated the two germline ends. The CDR3 has 14 amino acids. CDR3 residues: CASSVRAGLYEQYF. In DNA, the CDR3 is TGTGCCAGCAGTGTAAGGGCCGGACTCTACGAGCAGTACTTC.

This chain uses TRBV29-1 with TRBJ1-2; a possible D gene is TRBD1 (5 bases). The V gene's germline CDR1 is SQVTM and CDR2 ANQGSEA. V lost 3 bases and J 8 bases, leaving 10 bases between the germline ends. This CDR3 is built from 11 residues. The CDR3 coding sequence is TGCAGCGTTGAGGGGGGTCACGGCTACACCTTC. This codes for CSVEGGHGYTF.

The V and J genes are TRBV6-1 and TRBJ1-5, with TRBD1 as a possible D gene (5 bases). The CDR3 is 16 residues long. The V gene's germline CDR1 is MNHNS and CDR2 SASEGT. Trimming left V 2 bases short and J 4 bases short, with 15 bases between. CDR3 amino acids: CASSEYGDLGNQPQHF. CDR3 bases: TGTGCCAGCAGTGAATACGGGGACTTAGGGAATCAGCCCCAGCATTTT.

The V gene is TRBV7-3, the J gene TRBJ1-2; D is ambiguous. The CDR3 is 11 residues long. V was cut by 6 bases and J by 5 bases, with 7 bases left in between. Germline values: CDR1 SGHTA, CDR2 FQGTGA. The CDR3 loop is CASRQAYGYTF. The CDR3 DNA follows: TGTGCCAGCAGGCAGGCGTATGGCTACACCTTC.

The rearrangement links TRBV6-5 to TRBJ1-5, with a tentative D call TRBD1 (6 bases). The germline gives CDR1 MNHEY, CDR2 SVGAGI. The CDR3 has 12 amino acids. Trimming left V 6 bases short and J 6 bases short, with 9 bases between. The CDR3 loop reads CASRTGGQPQHF. As DNA, the CDR3 is TGTGCCAGCAGGACAGGAGGTCAGCCCCAGCATTTT.

V usage is TRBV6-2 or TRBV6-3 and J usage is TRBJ2-1, with TRBD1 matching over 7 bases. V gave up 2 bases and J gave up 6 bases; unmatched junction bases: 4. Germline lookup yields CDR1 MNHEY and CDR2 SVGEGT. The CDR3 has 14 residues. The CDR3 bases are TGTGCCAGCAGTTACAGGGGGCCGGGCAATGAGCAGTTCTTC. This sequence encodes CASSYRGPGNEQFF.